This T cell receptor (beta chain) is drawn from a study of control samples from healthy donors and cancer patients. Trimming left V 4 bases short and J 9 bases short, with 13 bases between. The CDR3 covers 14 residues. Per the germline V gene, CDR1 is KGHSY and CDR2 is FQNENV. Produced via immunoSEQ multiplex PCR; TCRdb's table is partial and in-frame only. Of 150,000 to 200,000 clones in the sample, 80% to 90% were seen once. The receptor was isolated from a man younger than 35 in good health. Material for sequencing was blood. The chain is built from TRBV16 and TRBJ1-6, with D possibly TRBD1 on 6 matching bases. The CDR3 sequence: CASSRRTDTSPLHF. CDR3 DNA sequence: TGTGCCAGCAGCCGTCGGACAGATACTTCACCCCTCCACTTT.